The entry below describes one TCR beta chain. Which antigen it targets is not known. Base-call qualities are not available, and no considerably larger clone is one nucleotide away. V is pared back by 5 bases and J by 0 bases, with 17 bases lying between the germline termini. Reading the germline V gene (reference sequence) gives CDR1 SEHNR and CDR2 FQNEAQ. Spanning cysteine to phenylalanine, the CDR3 consists of 18 amino acids. The kept DNA is CDR3 alone, 54 bases in frame from the first base. The data were produced on an Illumina NovaSeq 6000. TCR cDNA was made using 5'RACE template switching, a step that added a universal primer site and unique molecular identifiers. Priming for cDNA synthesis came from both the TCR alpha and TCR beta constant segments. Library amplification involved two PCR steps, and the second step added sample barcodes and sequencing adapters. Sequencing of libraries was done on Illumina HiSeq 2500 (2x100 bp) or NovaSeq (2x150 bp). The original pipeline was this. Reads were demultiplexed and collapsed into UMI consensus sequences with MIGEC, and V(D)J alignment was performed with MiXCR. Clonotypes responding to the vaccine were identified with edgeR on replicate PBMC samples, with the criteria of FDR below 0.01 and a log2 fold change above 5 up to day 15. Each bulk clonotype was labeled CD4 or CD8 based on which sequenced repertoire, CD4 or CD8, contained the clonotype at higher abundance. The raw public reads went through TCRdb reprocessing: fastp at Q25, MiXCR clone calling, in-frame beta chains kept. Here each entry gathers all rows of one CDR3 protein and keeps the most common genes and DNA. TCRdb's processing, not the authors' own work, is the source of the V and J calls. Within this sample are about 120,000 distinct CDR3 sequences, with roughly 15% of them counted one time only. Roughly 41% of the sample goes to the ten largest clones.

This entry belongs to a study of T cells after yellow fever vaccination (dated by TCRdb to the late 2010s). For the wider study: The SMART-Seq v4 Ultra Low Input RNA kit was used to prepare libraries from fractions with low cell numbers. Two healthy male donors, one aged 18 to 30 and one aged 30 to 40 years, were included in the cohort. To follow T-cell clones before and after primary and booster YFV17D yellow fever vaccination, bulk TCR alpha and beta repertoires were sequenced over time. Blood samples were taken at several timepoints before and after primary and secondary immunization, and bulk PBMC replicates and cell subsets were isolated.

Overall study outcomes, separate from this receptor: Only a couple of donors were included in the study, so the extent to which the findings can be generalized is limited. Computational filtering was needed because FACS-sorted repertoires could contain abundant contaminating clonotypes from the bulk population. Most clones expanded after primary vaccination were re-detected after the booster (around 96% of CD4 and approximately 88% of CD8), suggesting broad memory maintenance. A small share of clonotypes occurred in both CD4 and CD8 compartments, likely arising from convergent recombination. Compared with the primary T-cell response, the secondary T-cell response was weaker but faster, peaking on day 5 rather than day 15.

Sample treatment or condition, as interpreted from the label and publication: live attenuated yellow fever vaccine strain. PBMCs were isolated from peripheral blood using a standard Ficoll-Paque protocol. Dynabeads CD4 and CD8 positive selection kits were used to isolate the CD4 and CD8 T-cell fractions. TriZol was used to extract RNA from bulk PBMCs, CD4 and CD8 fractions, and dextramer-positive and dextramer-negative fractions. Sequenced here: CD8+ T cells sorted from PBMCs, sampled 5 days after the yellow fever booster vaccination. The receptor's source is a man younger than 35 who received the YFV17D yellow fever vaccine. The rearranged segments are TRBV7-9 and TRBJ2-6; no D segment can be confidently identified. The CDR3 is CASSPSSYELSGANVLTF. The DNA reads as follows: TGTGCCAGCAGCCCAAGCTCTTATGAACTCTCTGGGGCCAACGTCCTGACTTTC.